Sequencing of this T cell receptor (beta chain) was carried out in a study of control samples from healthy donors and cancer patients. TCRdb keeps only in-frame clones here, not all; method: immunoSEQ multiplex PCR. Of about 120,000 clones in the sample, 85% to 90% were seen once. Germline-derived CDR1 and CDR2 are MNHNS and SASEGT. The CDR3 runs 17 residues. Trimming removed 1 base from V and 1 base from J, with 14 bases in between. This chain joins TRBV6-1 and TRBJ1-3, with D possibly being TRBD1 (5 bases). Sequencing used blood. The TCR originated in a woman in her 70s in good health. This CDR3 reads CASSEEPGAISGNTIYF. In DNA form, the CDR3 reads TGTGCCAGCAGTGAAGAACCCGGGGCCATATCTGGAAACACCATATATTTT.